The rows below give T cell receptor beta chains drawn from one sample of a study of T cell changes during pregnancy in multiple sclerosis. Assay used: immunoSEQ multiplex PCR; TCRdb lists only in-frame clones, some missing. The sample lists approximately 80,000 clones; around 95% were seen once. Here the sequenced sample was peripheral blood, taken in the second trimester of pregnancy. These receptors originate from a female donor in good health, enrolled as a control in a pregnancy study. CDR3s include the opening cysteine and the closing phenylalanine or tryptophan. Fields, in order: clone size, V gene, J gene, CDR3 length, D gene, CDR3 DNA, CDR3 protein. D genes are given only for firm matches. Where a row states a size, it is once, few, many or the class of an expanded clone; other rows omit it.

.	TRBV19	TRBJ1-2	16	.	TGTGCCAGTAGTTCCCGGACAGAGACTTCTAACTATGGCTACACCTTC	CASSSRTETSNYGYTF
.	TRBV6-6	TRBJ1-2	15	TRBD1	TGTGCCAGCAGTTATCCGGGACAGGGGGCGGGTGGCTACACCTTC	CASSYPGQGAGGYTF
.	TRBV25-1	TRBJ1-1	16	.	TGTGCCAGCAGTGGACAGGCTGGATCCCTGAACACTGAAGCTTTCTTT	CASSGQAGSLNTEAFF
once	TRBV7-2	TRBJ2-5	15	.	TGTGCCAGCAGCTTATTCGGTGGTTCGGAGGGGACCCAGTACTTC	CASSLFGGSEGTQYF
.	TRBV18	TRBJ2-1	15	.	TGTGCCAGCTCACTCCGGACAGAGCAGGACAATGAGCAGTTCTTC	CASSLRTEQDNEQFF
once	TRBV13	TRBJ1-2	14	.	TGTGCCAGCAGCCCCCCCGGGGGGGGCTATGGCTACACCTTC	CASSPPGGGYGYTF
.	TRBV27	TRBJ1-2	12	.	TGTGCCAGCAGTTTGGCGGGGTATGGCTACACCTTC	CASSLAGYGYTF
once	TRBV7-3	TRBJ1-1	14	.	TGTGCCAGCAGCCCCTACAGGGTCAGAACTGAAGCTTTCTTT	CASSPYRVRTEAFF
.	TRBV11-1	TRBJ1-1	17	.	TGTGCCAGCAGCTTAGCGCCGTGGGCGGGGCCGAACACTGAAGCTTTCTTT	CASSLAPWAGPNTEAFF
.	TRBV10-3	TRBJ2-7	14	.	TGTGCCATCAGGACAGACAGGAGCTCCTACGAGCAGTACTTC	CAIRTDRSSYEQYF
.	TRBV11-2	TRBJ2-1	17	TRBD1	TGTGCCAGCAGCGCGGGGGACAGGGCGCGCTCCTACAATGAGCAGTTCTTC	CASSAGDRARSYNEQFF
.	TRBV9	TRBJ1-3	17	.	TGTGCCAGCAGCGTAGAACCTTTCAGGGGCGGAGGAAACACCATATATTTT	CASSVEPFRGGGNTIYF
.	TRBV18	TRBJ2-1	16	TRBD2	TGTGCCAGCCACGAGGGCTACAGTAGCGGGGGGGCCAGGAAGTTCTTC	CASHEGYSSGGARKFF
.	TRBV9	TRBJ2-2	12	.	TGTGCCAGCAGCGTAGCTACCGGGGAGCTGTTTTTT	CASSVATGELFF
.	TRBV5-1	TRBJ1-6	13	.	TGCGCCAGCAGCCCCCCCCGGGGATCACCCCTCCACTTT	CASSPPRGSPLHF
once	TRBV7-9	TRBJ2-1	18	.	TGTGCCAGCAGCTTAGTTGACGGGGTGGACTCCGTTTACAATGAGCAGTTCTTC	CASSLVDGVDSVYNEQFF
.	TRBV6-5	TRBJ2-3	12	.	TGTGCCAGCCAGACTAGCACAGATACGCAGTATTTT	CASQTSTDTQYF
.	TRBV6-4	TRBJ2-3	17	TRBD2	TGTGCCAGCAGTGACTCGATCGGCGGGGGGGGGACAGATACGCAGTATTTT	CASSDSIGGGGTDTQYF
once	TRBV9	TRBJ2-7	15	.	TGTGCCAGCAGCGTAGGGTCAACGGGATCCTACGAGCAGTACTTC	CASSVGSTGSYEQYF
once	TRBV7-9	TRBJ1-1	16	.	TGTGCCAGCAGCCCCGGGCAGGGGAAGAGAGACACTGAAGCTTTCTTT	CASSPGQGKRDTEAFF
.	TRBV4-1	TRBJ2-7	16	.	TGCGCCAGCAGCCAAGGAGACAGCCGAAGCTCCTACGAGCAGTACTTC	CASSQGDSRSSYEQYF
.	TRBV30	TRBJ2-7	15	TRBD2	TGTGCCTGGAGGACTAGCGGGGGGGCAGTGTACGAGCAGTACTTC	CAWRTSGGAVYEQYF
.	TRBV7-3	TRBJ2-3	16	TRBD2	TGTGCCAGCAGCCCCGTTAGCGGGGCTAGCACAGATACGCAGTATTTT	CASSPVSGASTDTQYF
.	TRBV30	TRBJ2-1	15	TRBD1	TGTGCCTGGAGACCTGACAGGGTGTGGGGAGATGAGCAGTTCTTC	CAWRPDRVWGDEQFF
.	TRBV14	TRBJ1-5	15	TRBD1	TGTGCCAGCAGCCAAGGGGGACAGCACAATCAGCCCCAGCATTTT	CASSQGGQHNQPQHF
.	TRBV5-4	TRBJ1-1	15	TRBD1	TGTGCCAGCAGACCTAACACAGGGGGCTCAACTGAAGCTTTCTTT	CASRPNTGGSTEAFF
.	TRBV6-1	TRBJ2-7	13	.	TGTGCCAGCAGTGTGGAGAGCATGTACGAGCAGTACTTC	CASSVESMYEQYF
.	TRBV7-9	TRBJ2-7	15	.	TGTGCCAGCAGCTTAGGTCCAGGTGACTCCTACGAGCAGTACTTC	CASSLGPGDSYEQYF
.	TRBV2	TRBJ1-2	13	TRBD1	TGTGCCAGCAGGGCTACAGGGGTTGGGGGCTACACCTTC	CASRATGVGGYTF
.	TRBV19	TRBJ2-7	14	TRBD1	TGTGCCAGTAGTACCGGGACAGACTTCTACGAGCAGTACTTC	CASSTGTDFYEQYF
.	TRBV7-6	TRBJ1-5	15	.	TGTGCCAGCAGCTTAGGAGGGATCCTAAATCAGCCCCAGCATTTT	CASSLGGILNQPQHF